One sample yielded the 17 T cell receptor beta chains listed below, sequenced in a study of blood T cells in healthy people across ages. Together with a sample-barcoded 5' primer, a J-beta primer mix was included in a second PCR lasting about 6 to 12 cycles. TCRdb called the 5' RACE reads again in MiXCR, with one record for every CDR3 protein. The repertoire holds about 630,000 distinct CDR3 sequences, 20% to 25% seen once, with 3% to 4% in the top ten. The sample comprised blood. These receptors were taken from a man aged 70 or older in good health.

This clonotype occurred a few times. The J gene is TRBJ1-1, the V gene TRBV2, with D possibly TRBD1 on 5 matching bases. Germline values: CDR1 SNHLY, CDR2 FYNNEI. Trimming cost V 6 bases and J 0 bases, with 11 bases left between them. The CDR3 is 14 amino acids. In DNA form, the CDR3 reads TGTGCCAGCAGCGAGACAGAAATGAACACTGAAGCTTTCTTT. It encodes CASSETEMNTEAFF.

This rearrangement joins TRBV20-1 to TRBJ1-1; weak D call: TRBD1 (5 bases). Between the trimmed V and J ends, which lost 0 bases and 10 bases, there was a span of 15 bases. In germline, CDR1 is DFQATT, CDR2 SNEGSKA (reference sequence). CDR3 length: 13 residues. As DNA, the CDR3 is TGCAGTGCTAGAGATGTCATGATCGGGGGAGCTTTCTTT. This codes for CSARDVMIGGAFF.

The table lists this clonotype with a few counts. For the CDR3, the DNA is TGTGCCAGCTCACAACCCAATCAGCCCCAGCATTTT. Residues: CASSQPNQPQHF. The chain links TRBV18 to TRBJ1-5, with D uncertain. Trimming pared 4 bases from V and 3 bases from J, leaving 4 bases between. CDR1 and CDR2 from the germline V gene are KGHSH and LQKENI. This CDR3 is 12 amino acids long. Based on the CDR3 plus reference TRBV18 and TRBJ1-5, the full variable domain is NAGVMQNPRHLVRRRGQEARLRCSPMKGHSHVYWYRQLPEEGLKFMVYLQKENIIDESGMPKERFSAEFPKEGPSILRIQQVVRGDSAAYFCASSQPNQPQHFGDGTRLSIL.

The gene calls are TRBV20-1 and TRBJ2-4; no definite D call. This CDR3 contains 13 residues. Trimming removed 7 bases from V and 3 bases from J, with 13 bases in between. Germline loops: CDR1 DFQATT, CDR2 SNEGSKA (reference sequence). CDR3 in DNA: TGCAGTGTTTACAACAATGACAAAAACATTCAGTACTTC. It codes for CSVYNNDKNIQYF.

The chain joins TRBV10-3 to TRBJ1-5, with 7 bases fitting TRBD1. Losses at the gene ends were 0 bases for V and 10 bases for J; bases not matched to a gene: 6. The CDR3 is 14 residues long. Germline values: CDR1 ENHRY, CDR2 SYGVKD. The CDR3 protein is CAISESTGQSPQHF. CDR3 nucleotides: TGTGCCATCAGTGAGTCGACAGGGCAAAGCCCCCAGCATTTT.

This clonotype was seen a single time. The rearrangement links TRBV20-1 to TRBJ2-1, with TRBD2 identical over 13 bases. V shed 1 base and J 3 bases; nucleotides not matched to a gene: 3. The germline CDR1 and CDR2 sequences are DFQATT and SNEGSKA (reference sequence). CDR3 length equals 16 residues. The CDR3 is CSARGLAGGFYNEQFF. The CDR3 DNA reads as TGCAGTGCTAGAGGACTAGCGGGAGGATTCTACAATGAGCAGTTCTTC.

The chain is built from TRBV7-2 and TRBJ2-6; 8 bases are shared with TRBD1. CDR1 is SGHTA and CDR2 is FQGNSA in the germline V gene. The V segment lost 4 bases and the J segment 4 bases; nucleotides outside the gene matches: 9. This CDR3 has 17 residues. The CDR3 nucleotides read TGTGCCAGCAGCTCTAGCATGACAGGGGCAGGGGCCAACGTCCTGACTTTC. It specifies CASSSSMTGAGANVLTF.

This clonotype was counted only a few times. The chain links TRBV20-1 to TRBJ1-1; D is unresolved. This CDR3 region has 13 residues. V lost 4 bases and J 1 base, leaving 10 bases between the germline ends. CDR1 and CDR2 from the germline V gene are DFQATT and SNEGSKA (reference sequence). The CDR3 DNA reads TGCAGTGCTATCAGGACGGGGAACACTGAAGCTTTCTTT. Amino acids: CSAIRTGNTEAFF.

This clonotype came up a few times. V usage is TRBV11-2 and J usage is TRBJ1-2, with TRBD1 matching 7 bases. Germline CDR1 reads SGHAT; CDR2 reads FQNNGV. There are 14 residues in the CDR3. Trimming took 4 bases from V and 7 from J; bases not matched to a gene: 9. The CDR3 here is CASSSPDRIGGYTF. The CDR3 coding sequence is TGTGCCAGCAGCTCCCCGGACAGGATTGGTGGCTACACCTTC.

In its sample, this clonotype was seen a few times. This could be a read error, since a much larger clone is one nucleotide away. V usage is TRBV27 and J usage is TRBJ2-2, with 8 positions matching TRBD2. Germline V gene data show CDR1 as MNHEY and CDR2 as SMNVEV (reference sequence). This CDR3 has 15 amino acids. The CDR3 protein is CAGRRTSWNTGELFF. As DNA, the CDR3 is TGTGCCGGCAGGAGGACTAGCTGGAACACCGGGGAGCTGTTTTTT.

This clonotype has at least ten counts. The rearrangement links TRBV7-2 to TRBJ2-5; D not resolved. Per germline, CDR1 SGHTA and CDR2 FQGNSA. The CDR3 has 15 residues. V was clipped by 2 bases and J by 0 bases, with 10 bases between them. CDR3 coding DNA: TGTGCCAGCAGCTTAACGTTCGCCTACCAAGAGACCCAGTACTTC. Protein product: CASSLTFAYQETQYF.

This chain joins TRBV14 and TRBJ1-1; D might be TRBD1 (5 bases). The germline V and J ends were trimmed by 0 bases and 1 base, with 12 bases remaining between them. Germline lookup yields CDR1 SGHDN and CDR2 FVKESK. This CDR3 has 16 residues. This CDR3 is CASSQDRGARNTEAFF. The CDR3 bases are TGTGCCAGCAGCCAAGATCGAGGGGCCAGGAACACTGAAGCTTTCTTT.

This chain joins TRBV5-1 and TRBJ2-5; tentatively, D is TRBD2 (5 bases). The CDR3 sequence is 13 residues long. The V end was cut by 3 bases, the J end by 3 bases, with 9 bases between. Germline assignment: CDR1 SGHRS and CDR2 YFSETQ. The CDR3 sequence: CASSWGAEETQYF. The CDR3, as DNA: TGCGCCAGCAGCTGGGGAGCGGAAGAGACCCAGTACTTC.

This clonotype showed up just a few times. The V and J genes are TRBV5-1 and TRBJ2-2; D is perhaps TRBD1 or TRBD2 (5 bases each). V was clipped by 4 bases and J by 4 bases, with 17 bases between them. This CDR3 spans 16 amino acids. CDR1 and CDR2 (germline): SGHRS, YFSETQ. The DNA of the CDR3 is TGCGCCAGCAGCCGCCGGGACCAAGTCCCCACCGGGGAGCTGTTTTTT. This sequence encodes CASSRRDQVPTGELFF. The variable domain in full, completed from reference TRBV5-1 and TRBJ2-2, reads KAGVTQTPRYLIKTRGQQVTLSCSPISGHRSVSWYQQTPGQGLQFLFEYFSETQRNKGNFPGRFSGRQFSNSRSEMNVSTLELGDSALYLCASSRRDQVPTGELFFGEGSRLTVL.

V is TRBV5-6 and J is TRBJ1-2; D ambiguous. Trimming stripped 6 bases from V and 2 bases from J, with 17 bases between. Germline V lookup: CDR1 SGHDT, CDR2 YYEEEE. CDR3 size: 15 residues. This CDR3 is CASNRARARNYGYTF. CDR3 bases: TGTGCCAGCAACCGTGCGCGGGCACGGAACTATGGCTACACCTTC.

As for this clonotype: Compared with germline, one end of the junction differs, possibly owing to a read error. The rearrangement joins TRBV7-9 to TRBJ1-2; 7 bases are shared with TRBD1. The CDR3 extends over 13 amino acids. Per the germline V gene, CDR1 is SEHNR and CDR2 is FQNEAQ (reference sequence). In DNA, the CDR3 is TGTGCCAGCAGCCACAGGGGTAACTATGGCTGCACCTTC. Protein: CASSHRGNYGCTF.

A few counts support this clonotype. V and J are TRBV7-2 and TRBJ2-7, with 7 positions matching TRBD2. Losses at the gene ends were 0 bases for V and 9 bases for J; bases not matched to a gene: 11. The CDR3 extends over 15 amino acids. The V gene's germline CDR1 is SGHTA and CDR2 FQGNSA. The DNA of the CDR3 is TGTGCCAGCAGCTTAGCCTACGGGGTAGGCGGGAGGCAGTACTTC. Translating gives CASSLAYGVGGRQYF. Full variable domain (missing parts from reference TRBV7-2 and TRBJ2-7): GAGVSQSPSNKVTEKGKDVELRCDPISGHTALYWYRQSLGQGLEFLIYFQGNSAPDKSGLPSDRFSAERTGGSVSTLTIQRTQQEDSAVYLCASSLAYGVGGRQYFGPGTRLTVT.